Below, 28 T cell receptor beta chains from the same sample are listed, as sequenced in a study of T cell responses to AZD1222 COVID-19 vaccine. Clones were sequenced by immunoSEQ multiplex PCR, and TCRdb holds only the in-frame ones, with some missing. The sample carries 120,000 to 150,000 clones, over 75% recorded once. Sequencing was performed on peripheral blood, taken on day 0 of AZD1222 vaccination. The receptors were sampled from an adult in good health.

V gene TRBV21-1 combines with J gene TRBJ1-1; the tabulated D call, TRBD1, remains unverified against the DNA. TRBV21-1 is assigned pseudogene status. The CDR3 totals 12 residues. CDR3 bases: TGTGCCAGCAGCCAAATTAACACTGAAGCTTTCTTT. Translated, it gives CASSQINTEAFF.

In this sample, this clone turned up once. The CDR3 loop is CAWSVQGWEGDTEAFF. The CDR3 DNA follows: TGTGCCTGGAGTGTACAGGGGTGGGAGGGGGACACTGAAGCTTTCTTT. The chain recombines TRBV30 with TRBJ1-1; 7 nucleotides agree with TRBD1. The CDR3 runs to 16 residues. Per the germline V gene, CDR1 is GTSNPN and CDR2 is SVGIG (reference sequence). The junction had 10 bases not matched to a gene; V was cut back by 0 bases and J by 3 bases.

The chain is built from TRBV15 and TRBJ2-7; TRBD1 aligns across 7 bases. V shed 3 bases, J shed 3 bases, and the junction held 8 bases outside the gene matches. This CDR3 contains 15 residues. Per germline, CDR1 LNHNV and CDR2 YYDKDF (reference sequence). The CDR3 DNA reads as TGTGCCACCAGCAGGGGCCGGGACAGTGACTACGAGCAGTACTTC. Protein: CATSRGRDSDYEQYF.

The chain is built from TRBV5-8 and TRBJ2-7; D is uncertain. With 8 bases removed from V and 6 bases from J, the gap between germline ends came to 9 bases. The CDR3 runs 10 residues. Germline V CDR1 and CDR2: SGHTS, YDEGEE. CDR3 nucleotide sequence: TGTGCCAGTGGGGTCGGCGAGCAGTACTTC. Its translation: CASGVGEQYF. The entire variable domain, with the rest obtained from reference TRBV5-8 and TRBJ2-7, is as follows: EAGVTQSPTHLIKTRGQQATLRCSPISGHTSVYWYQQALGLGLQFLLWYDEGEERNRGNFPPRFSGRQFPNYSSELNVNALELEDSALYLCASGVGEQYFGPGTRLTVT.

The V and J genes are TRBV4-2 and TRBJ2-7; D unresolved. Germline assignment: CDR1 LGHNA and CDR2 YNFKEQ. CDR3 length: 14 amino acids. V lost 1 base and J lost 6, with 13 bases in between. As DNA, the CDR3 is TGTGCCAGCAGCCAAGGGGGTGGAACGTCCGAGCAGTACTTC. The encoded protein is CASSQGGGTSEQYF.

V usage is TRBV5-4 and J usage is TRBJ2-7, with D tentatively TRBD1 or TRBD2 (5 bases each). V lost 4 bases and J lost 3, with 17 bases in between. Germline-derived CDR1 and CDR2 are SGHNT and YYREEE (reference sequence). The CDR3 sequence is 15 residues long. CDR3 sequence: CASSLAGAVDYEQYF. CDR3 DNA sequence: TGTGCCAGCAGCCTCGCCGGGGCGGTAGACTACGAGCAGTACTTC.

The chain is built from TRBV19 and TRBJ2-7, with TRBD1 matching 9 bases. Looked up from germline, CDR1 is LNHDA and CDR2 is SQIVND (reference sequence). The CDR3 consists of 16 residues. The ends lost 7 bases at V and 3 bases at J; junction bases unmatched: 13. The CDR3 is CASKDSPTGGSYEQYF. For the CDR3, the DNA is TGTGCCAGTAAGGACTCCCCGACAGGGGGGAGCTACGAGCAGTACTTC.

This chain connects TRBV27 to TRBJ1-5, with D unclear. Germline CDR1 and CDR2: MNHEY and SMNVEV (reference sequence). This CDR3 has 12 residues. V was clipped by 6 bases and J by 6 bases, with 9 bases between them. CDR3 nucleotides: TGTGCCAGCAGGGCCTCAGGTCAGCCCCAGCATTTT. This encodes CASRASGQPQHF.

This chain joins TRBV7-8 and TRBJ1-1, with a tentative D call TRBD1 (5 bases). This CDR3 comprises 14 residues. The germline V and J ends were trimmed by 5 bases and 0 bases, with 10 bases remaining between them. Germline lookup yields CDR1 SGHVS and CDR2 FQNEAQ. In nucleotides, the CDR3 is TGTGCCAGCAGCCCCCTGGGGCTGAACACTGAAGCTTTCTTT. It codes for CASSPLGLNTEAFF.

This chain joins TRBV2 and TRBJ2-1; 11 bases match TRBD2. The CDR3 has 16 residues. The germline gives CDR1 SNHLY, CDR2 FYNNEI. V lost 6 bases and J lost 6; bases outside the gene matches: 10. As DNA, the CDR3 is TGTGCCAGCAGCGGTAGCGGGGGGGCCGGGGCCAATGAGCAGTTCTTC. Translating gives CASSGSGGAGANEQFF.

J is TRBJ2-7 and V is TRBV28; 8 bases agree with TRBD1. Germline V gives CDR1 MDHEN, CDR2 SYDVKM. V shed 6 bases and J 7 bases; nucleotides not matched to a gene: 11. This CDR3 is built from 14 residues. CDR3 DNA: TGTGCCAGCAGGTTGAGGCAGGGGGCGAGGGAGCAGTACTTC. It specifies CASRLRQGAREQYF.

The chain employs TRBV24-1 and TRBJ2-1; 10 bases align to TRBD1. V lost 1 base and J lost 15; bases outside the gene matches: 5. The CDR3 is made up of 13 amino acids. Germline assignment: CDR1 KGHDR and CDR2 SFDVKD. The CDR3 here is CATSDFGTGVRFF. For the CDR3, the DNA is TGTGCCACCAGTGATTTCGGGACAGGGGTTCGGTTCTTC.

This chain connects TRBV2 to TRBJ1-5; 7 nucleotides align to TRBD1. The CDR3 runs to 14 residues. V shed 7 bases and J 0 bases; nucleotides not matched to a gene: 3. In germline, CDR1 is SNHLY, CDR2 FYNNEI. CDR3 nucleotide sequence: TGTGCCAGCACAGACAGGGCTAGCAATCAGCCCCAGCATTTT. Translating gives CASTDRASNQPQHF.

In DNA form, the CDR3 reads TGTGCCAGCAGCTGGGGAGCAGGAACCTACGAGCAGTACTTC. It is translated as CASSWGAGTYEQYF. This chain links TRBV5-4 with TRBJ2-7; D is possibly TRBD2 (5 bases). The CDR3 consists of 14 residues. V was shortened by 3 bases and J by 2 bases, with 12 bases between the two germline ends. Germline CDR1 is SGHNT and CDR2 is YYREEE (reference sequence). Looking up the rest from reference TRBV5-4 and TRBJ2-7 gives the full variable domain: ETGVTQSPTHLIKTRGQQVTLRCSSQSGHNTVSWYQQALGQGPQFIFQYYREEENGRGNFPPRFSGLQFPNYSSELNVNALELDDSALYLCASSWGAGTYEQYFGPGTRLTVT.

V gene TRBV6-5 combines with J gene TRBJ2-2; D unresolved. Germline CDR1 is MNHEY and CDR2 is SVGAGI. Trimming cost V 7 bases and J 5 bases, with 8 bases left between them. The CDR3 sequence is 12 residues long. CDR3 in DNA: TGTGCCAGCACGACTGGTACCGGGGAGCTGTTTTTT. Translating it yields CASTTGTGELFF.

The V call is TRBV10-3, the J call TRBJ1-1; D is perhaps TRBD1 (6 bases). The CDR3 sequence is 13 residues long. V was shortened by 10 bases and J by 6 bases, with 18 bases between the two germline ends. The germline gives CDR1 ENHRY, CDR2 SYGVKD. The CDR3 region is CATFPGARAEAFF. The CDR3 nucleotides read TGTGCCACCTTCCCGGGGGCGCGGGCTGAAGCTTTCTTT.

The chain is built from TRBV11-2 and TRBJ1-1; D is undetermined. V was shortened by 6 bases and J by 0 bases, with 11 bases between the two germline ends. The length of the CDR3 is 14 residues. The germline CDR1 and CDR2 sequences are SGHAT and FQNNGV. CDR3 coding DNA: TGTGCCAGCAGGCCCATCTGGTTGAACACTGAAGCTTTCTTT. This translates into CASRPIWLNTEAFF.

CDR3 sequence: CSVADYSGLYNEQFF. The CDR3 DNA reads as TGCAGCGTCGCTGACTATAGCGGATTATACAATGAGCAGTTCTTC. The gene calls are TRBV29-1 and TRBJ2-1; D is perhaps TRBD2 (6 bases). The CDR3 sequence is 15 residues long. Trimming pared 6 bases from V and 4 bases from J, leaving 19 bases between. Germline CDR1 and CDR2: SQVTM and ANQGSEA.

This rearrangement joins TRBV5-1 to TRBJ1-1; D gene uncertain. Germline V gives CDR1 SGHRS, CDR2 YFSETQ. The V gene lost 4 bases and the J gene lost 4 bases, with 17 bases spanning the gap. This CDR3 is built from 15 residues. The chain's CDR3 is CASSGNNPRTTEAFF. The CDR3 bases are TGCGCCAGCAGCGGCAACAATCCCCGAACCACTGAAGCTTTCTTT.

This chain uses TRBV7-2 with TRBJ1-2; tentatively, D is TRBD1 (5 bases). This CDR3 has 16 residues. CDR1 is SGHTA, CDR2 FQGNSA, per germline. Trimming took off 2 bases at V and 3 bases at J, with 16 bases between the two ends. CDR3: CASSLKPPFRDYGYTF. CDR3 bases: TGTGCCAGCAGCTTAAAACCCCCCTTCAGGGACTATGGCTACACCTTC.

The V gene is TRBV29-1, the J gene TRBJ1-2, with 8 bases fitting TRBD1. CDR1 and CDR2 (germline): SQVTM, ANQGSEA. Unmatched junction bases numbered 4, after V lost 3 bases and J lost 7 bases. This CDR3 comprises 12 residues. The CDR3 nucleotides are TGCAGCGTTGACGGGGACAGGCCTGGCTACACCTTC. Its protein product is CSVDGDRPGYTF.

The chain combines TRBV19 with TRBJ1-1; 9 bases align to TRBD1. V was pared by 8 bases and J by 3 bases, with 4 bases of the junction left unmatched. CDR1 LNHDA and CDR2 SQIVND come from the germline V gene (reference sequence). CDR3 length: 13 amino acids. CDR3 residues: CASGTGWDTEAFF. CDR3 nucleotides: TGTGCCAGTGGGACAGGGTGGGACACTGAAGCTTTCTTT.

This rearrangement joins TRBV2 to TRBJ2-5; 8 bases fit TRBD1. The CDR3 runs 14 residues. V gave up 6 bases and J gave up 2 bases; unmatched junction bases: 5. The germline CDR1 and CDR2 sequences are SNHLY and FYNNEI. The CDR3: CASSGTGPQETQYF. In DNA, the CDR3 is TGTGCCAGCAGCGGGACAGGACCTCAAGAGACCCAGTACTTC.

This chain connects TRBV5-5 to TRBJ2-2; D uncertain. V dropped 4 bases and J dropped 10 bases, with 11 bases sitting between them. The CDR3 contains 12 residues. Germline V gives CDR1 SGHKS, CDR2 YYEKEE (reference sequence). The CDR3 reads CASSGPNLELFF. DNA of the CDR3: TGTGCCAGCAGCGGTCCTAACTTGGAGCTGTTTTTT.

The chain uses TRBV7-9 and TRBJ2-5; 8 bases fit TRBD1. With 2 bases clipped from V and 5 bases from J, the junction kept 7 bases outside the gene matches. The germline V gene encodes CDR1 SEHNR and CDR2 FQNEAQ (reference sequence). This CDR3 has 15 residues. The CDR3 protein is CASSLLSTGGETQYF. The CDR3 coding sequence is TGTGCCAGCAGCTTACTCTCCACAGGGGGGGAGACCCAGTACTTC.

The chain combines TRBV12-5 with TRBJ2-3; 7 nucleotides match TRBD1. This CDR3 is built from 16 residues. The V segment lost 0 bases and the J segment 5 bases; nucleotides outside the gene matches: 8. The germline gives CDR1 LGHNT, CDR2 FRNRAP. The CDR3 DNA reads TGTGCTAGTGGTTTGGTAATCACAGGGGCGCTAGATACGCAGTATTTT. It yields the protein CASGLVITGALDTQYF.

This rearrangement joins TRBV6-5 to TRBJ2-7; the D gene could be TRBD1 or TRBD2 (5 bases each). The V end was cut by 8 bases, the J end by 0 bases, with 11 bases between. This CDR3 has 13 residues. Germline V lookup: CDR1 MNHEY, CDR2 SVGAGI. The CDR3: CASRRGVSYEQYF. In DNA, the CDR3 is TGTGCCAGCCGAAGGGGAGTCTCCTACGAGCAGTACTTC.

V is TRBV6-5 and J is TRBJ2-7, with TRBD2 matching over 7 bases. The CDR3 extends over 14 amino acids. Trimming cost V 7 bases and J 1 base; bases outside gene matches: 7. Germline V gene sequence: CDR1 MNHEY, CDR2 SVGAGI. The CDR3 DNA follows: TGTGCCAGCACGTACAGGCGGGAGTCCTACGAGCAGTACTTC. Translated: CASTYRRESYEQYF.